These T cell receptor beta chains were read from a single sample in a study of CD8 T cells in ankylosing spondylitis. From the 5' RACE reads, TCRdb called clonotypes with MiXCR, one entry per CDR3 protein. This sample has some 150,000 distinct CDR3 sequences, with under 45% found just once. What was sequenced was synovial fluid, either unsorted or a sorted T cell fraction (not recorded which). Receptors originate from a male donor with ankylosing spondylitis. The CDR3 runs from the conserved cysteine through the conserved F or W. The order of the fields is V gene, J gene, D gene, clone size, CDR3 protein, CDR3 DNA. A D gene is named only where the DNA matches it firmly. Not all rows give a size; the values are once, few, many and, for expanded clones, a class.

v_gene: TRBV15
j_gene: TRBJ2-1
d_gene: .
abundance: .
CDR3aa: CATSSTSGSWTLDRALVFDEQFF
CDR3nt: TGTGCCACCAGCAGCACGTCAGGTTCGTGGACCCTCGATCGGGCGCTAGTGTTCGATGAGCAGTTCTTC

v_gene: TRBV4-1
j_gene: TRBJ2-3
d_gene: .
abundance: .
CDR3aa: CASSQAPFPLSSTDTQYF
CDR3nt: TGCGCCAGCAGCCAAGCCCCCTTCCCCTTGTCTAGCACAGATACGCAGTATTTT

v_gene: TRBV5-1
j_gene: TRBJ1-2
d_gene: .
abundance: .
CDR3aa: CASSLAPRTRGTF
CDR3nt: TGCGCCAGCAGCTTGGCCCCCAGGACCCGTGGTACCTTC

v_gene: TRBV4-3
j_gene: TRBJ1-5
d_gene: .
abundance: few
CDR3aa: CASSQDRDQPQHF
CDR3nt: TGCGCCAGCAGCCAAGATCGAGATCAGCCCCAGCATTTT

v_gene: TRBV4-1
j_gene: TRBJ2-1
d_gene: .
abundance: few
CDR3aa: CASSQVQSSYNEQFF
CDR3nt: TGCGCCAGCAGCCAAGTACAGAGCTCCTACAATGAGCAGTTCTTC

v_gene: TRBV6-2/TRBV6-3
j_gene: TRBJ2-7
d_gene: .
abundance: .
CDR3aa: CASSRRQSLEQYF
CDR3nt: TGTGCCAGCAGTCGCCGACAGAGCTTGGAGCAGTACTTC

v_gene: TRBV20-1
j_gene: TRBJ2-2
d_gene: .
abundance: .
CDR3aa: CSARFVGANTGELFF
CDR3nt: TGCAGTGCTAGGTTTGTGGGTGCGAACACCGGGGAGCTGTTTTTT

v_gene: TRBV7-3
j_gene: TRBJ2-7
d_gene: TRBD1
abundance: .
CDR3aa: CASSSWDDRVTYEQYF
CDR3nt: TGTGCCAGCAGCTCATGGGACGACAGGGTAACCTACGAGCAGTACTTC

v_gene: TRBV27
j_gene: TRBJ2-3
d_gene: .
abundance: .
CDR3aa: CASTKLRAGTDTQYF
CDR3nt: TGTGCCAGCACCAAGCTCCGGGCCGGGACAGATACGCAGTATTTT

v_gene: TRBV19
j_gene: TRBJ1-5
d_gene: .
abundance: .
CDR3aa: CASSREQWGLLSNQPQHF
CDR3nt: TGTGCCAGTAGTAGGGAACAGTGGGGCCTGTTGAGCAATCAGCCCCAGCATTTT

v_gene: TRBV12-3/TRBV12-4
j_gene: TRBJ2-1
d_gene: .
abundance: few
CDR3aa: CASRGGSGHHYNEQFF
CDR3nt: TGTGCCAGCAGGGGAGGTTCGGGACATCACTACAATGAGCAGTTCTTC

v_gene: TRBV4-1
j_gene: TRBJ2-7
d_gene: TRBD2
abundance: few
CDR3aa: CASSLVLAGSYEQYF
CDR3nt: TGCGCCAGCAGTTTAGTCCTAGCGGGATCCTACGAGCAGTACTTC

v_gene: TRBV2
j_gene: TRBJ2-2
d_gene: TRBD1
abundance: .
CDR3aa: CASSEPRTGQTGELFF
CDR3nt: TGTGCCAGCAGTGAACCCCGGACAGGGCAGACCGGGGAGCTGTTTTTT

v_gene: TRBV27
j_gene: TRBJ2-1
d_gene: .
abundance: few
CDR3aa: CASSFSLYNEQFF
CDR3nt: TGTGCCAGCAGTTTTTCGCTCTACAATGAGCAGTTCTTC

v_gene: TRBV4-1
j_gene: TRBJ1-3
d_gene: .
abundance: few
CDR3aa: CASSHGADSGNTIYF
CDR3nt: TGCGCCAGCAGCCATGGGGCTGATTCTGGAAACACCATATATTTT

v_gene: TRBV6-5
j_gene: TRBJ2-7
d_gene: .
abundance: .
CDR3aa: CASSYSNRGMYEQYF
CDR3nt: TGTGCCAGCAGTTACTCGAATAGGGGGATGTACGAGCAGTACTTC

v_gene: TRBV28
j_gene: TRBJ2-7
d_gene: .
abundance: many
CDR3aa: CASSLTGSSYEQYF
CDR3nt: TGCGCCAGCAGCTTGACCGGGAGCTCCTACGAGCAGTACTTC

v_gene: TRBV7-9
j_gene: TRBJ2-2
d_gene: .
abundance: few
CDR3aa: CASSFPSEGSGELFF
CDR3nt: TGTGCCAGCAGCTTTCCCTCGGAAGGATCCGGGGAGCTGTTTTTT

v_gene: TRBV7-9
j_gene: TRBJ1-4
d_gene: TRBD1
abundance: once
CDR3aa: CASSSGQGASNEKLFF
CDR3nt: TGTGCCAGCAGCTCCGGCCAGGGGGCGTCTAATGAAAAACTGTTTTTT

v_gene: TRBV29-1
j_gene: TRBJ1-2
d_gene: .
abundance: few
CDR3aa: CSAGGVGGYTF
CDR3nt: TGCAGCGCGGGCGGGGTCGGAGGCTACACCTTC

v_gene: TRBV5-1
j_gene: TRBJ2-1
d_gene: .
abundance: few
CDR3aa: CASSLLVSSYNEQFF
CDR3nt: TGCGCCAGCAGCCTCCTGGTGAGCTCCTACAATGAGCAGTTCTTC

v_gene: TRBV6-1
j_gene: TRBJ2-2
d_gene: .
abundance: .
CDR3aa: CASSQSGDTGELFF
CDR3nt: TGTGCCAGCAGCCAATCGGGGGACACCGGGGAGCTGTTTTTT

v_gene: TRBV5-6
j_gene: TRBJ2-7
d_gene: .
abundance: .
CDR3aa: CASSPGDGEQYF
CDR3nt: TGTGCCAGCAGCCCGGGGGACGGCGAGCAGTACTTC